This T cell receptor (beta chain) was sequenced in a study of blood T cell repertoires in COVID-19. Method: immunoSEQ multiplex PCR; TCRdb's copy keeps in-frame clones and lacks some. The sample lists fewer than 200,000 clones, around 86% occurring once. Seattle enrolled patients during active infection and tracked them longitudinally. The CDR3 totals 14 residues. The origin of this receptor is a woman between 70 and 85 years old with COVID-19, enrolled during active disease. The rearrangement links TRBV21-1 to TRBJ2-4; TRBD2, the table's D call, was not compared with the DNA. TRBV21-1 is a documented pseudogene. The sample comprised peripheral blood. The CDR3 reads CAVQPQYFKNIQYF. As DNA, the CDR3 is TGTGCCGTGCAACCGCAATACTTCAAAAACATTCAGTACTTC.